Each of the 10 T cell receptor beta chains below was sequenced from the same sample in a study of cytomegalovirus exposure and HLA in healthy donors. Amplification used 60 Vbeta primers and 13 Jbeta primers. Measured with immunoSEQ multiplex PCR; TCRdb has only the in-frame clones, and not every one. This sample has fewer than 140,000 clones, with 82% found just once. The material sequenced was PBMCs. These receptors were collected from a man over 45 in good health and CMV-seronegative.

The chain uses TRBV30 and TRBJ1-2, with D uncertain. The CDR3 runs to 12 residues. V was pared by 2 bases and J by 1 base, with 5 bases between. The germline V gene encodes CDR1 GTSNPN and CDR2 SVGIG (reference sequence). CDR3 in DNA: TGTGCCTGGAGTCCAGATAACTATGGCTACACCTTC. Translating it yields CAWSPDNYGYTF.

In DNA, the CDR3 is TGTGCCATCAGTGAAGGGACACGTGAAAAACTGTTTTTT. Its protein is CAISEGTREKLFF. The chain is built from TRBV10-3 and TRBJ1-4; a weak D match, TRBD1 (6 bases). Germline values: CDR1 ENHRY, CDR2 SYGVKD. This CDR3 region has 13 residues. The V end lost 3 bases, the J end lost 7 bases, and 9 bases lay between the germline ends.

The rearrangement uses TRBV7-6 and TRBJ1-5, with 8 bases fitting TRBD1. Germline trimming cut 2 bases from V and 2 bases from J; bases unmatched to any gene: 8. Germline V lookup: CDR1 SGHVS, CDR2 FNYEAQ. The CDR3 totals 17 residues. Written as DNA, the CDR3 is TGTGCCAGCAGCTTATCTTCCGGGACAGGTGGCAATCAGCCCCAGCATTTT. Encoded protein: CASSLSSGTGGNQPQHF.

The chain links TRBV5-1 to TRBJ1-1, with D hard to call. The CDR3 consists of 12 residues. CDR1 is SGHRS and CDR2 is YFSETQ in the germline V gene. V gave up 2 bases and J gave up 3 bases, with 5 bases separating them. The CDR3 DNA reads as TGCGCCAGCAGCTTCCTTGACACTGAAGCTTTCTTT. Amino acid sequence: CASSFLDTEAFF.

The chain uses TRBV5-4 and TRBJ2-7; tentatively, D is TRBD2 (6 bases). Germline CDR1 SGHNT, CDR2 YYREEE (reference sequence). The V gene lost 4 bases and the J gene lost 1 base, with 12 bases spanning the gap. The CDR3 extends over 14 amino acids. The CDR3 DNA follows: TGTGCCAGCAGCAGGGACTCCAGGTCCTACGAGCAGTACTTC. It yields the protein CASSRDSRSYEQYF.

On this clone: An end of the junction differs from the germline gene, which may be a read error. The chain is built from TRBV7-9 and TRBJ2-7; unclear D gene. CDR3 size: 15 residues. Germline V CDR1 and CDR2: SEHNR, FQNEAQ (reference sequence). The CDR3 DNA reads TGTTCCAGCAGCTTAAACGAGGAGCTAAGGTACGAGCAGTACTTC. It is translated as CSSSLNEELRYEQYF.

The V and J genes are TRBV6-1 and TRBJ1-1, with unresolved D. Trimming left V 6 bases short and J 3 bases short, with 11 bases between. The CDR3 covers 13 residues. CDR1 MNHNS and CDR2 SASEGT come from the germline V gene. CDR3 DNA: TGTGCCAGCAGCTCGACGGGAGACACTGAAGCTTTCTTT. Protein: CASSSTGDTEAFF.

The CDR3 reads CSVLLGSGGTEAFF. CDR3 sequence (DNA): TGCAGCGTCCTCCTCGGCTCGGGCGGGACTGAAGCTTTCTTT. This chain joins TRBV29-1 and TRBJ1-1, with D unresolved. The CDR3 totals 14 residues. CDR1 is SQVTM and CDR2 is ANQGSEA in the germline V gene. Trimming took 6 bases from V and 5 from J, leaving 19 bases between them.

This chain uses TRBV11-2 with TRBJ1-5; 8 bases are a match to TRBD1. Germline CDR1 SGHAT, CDR2 FQNNGV. Trimming took 5 bases from V and 4 from J; bases not matched to a gene: 4. The CDR3 runs 14 residues. The CDR3 DNA follows: TGTGCCAGCAGCCAACAGGGGGGAAATCAGCCCCAGCATTTT. Translating it yields CASSQQGGNQPQHF. The whole variable domain, remainder taken from reference TRBV11-2 and TRBJ1-5, is EAGVAQSPRYKIIEKRQSVAFWCNPISGHATLYWYQQILGQGPKLLIQFQNNGVVDDSQLPKDRFSAERLKGVDSTLKIQPAKLEDSAVYLCASSQQGGNQPQHFGDGTRLSIL.

This chain connects TRBV7-9 to TRBJ2-5; the D gene is possibly TRBD1 (6 bases). Trimming left V 5 bases short and J 5 bases short, with 18 bases between. From germline, CDR1 is SEHNR and CDR2 FQNEAQ (reference sequence). CDR3 size: 15 residues. The CDR3 DNA reads as TGTGCCAGCAGCCAAATACAGGGATTATTGGAGACCCAGTACTTC. Its translation: CASSQIQGLLETQYF.